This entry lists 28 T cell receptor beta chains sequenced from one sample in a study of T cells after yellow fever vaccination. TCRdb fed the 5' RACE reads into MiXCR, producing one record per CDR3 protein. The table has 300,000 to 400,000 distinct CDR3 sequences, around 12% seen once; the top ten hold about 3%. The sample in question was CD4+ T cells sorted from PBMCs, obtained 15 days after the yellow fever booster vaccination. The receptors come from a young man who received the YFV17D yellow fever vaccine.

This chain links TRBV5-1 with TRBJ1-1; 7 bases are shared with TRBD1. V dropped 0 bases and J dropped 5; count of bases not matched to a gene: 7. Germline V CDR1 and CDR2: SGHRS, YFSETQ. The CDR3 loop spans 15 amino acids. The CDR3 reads CASSLAEGALTEAFF. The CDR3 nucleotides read TGCGCCAGCAGCTTGGCGGAGGGGGCGCTGACTGAAGCTTTCTTT.

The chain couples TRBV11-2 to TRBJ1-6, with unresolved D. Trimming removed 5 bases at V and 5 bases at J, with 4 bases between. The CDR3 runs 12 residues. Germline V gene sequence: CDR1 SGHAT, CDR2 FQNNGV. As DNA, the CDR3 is TGTGCCAGCAGCCCCGATAATTCACCCCTCCACTTT. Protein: CASSPDNSPLHF.

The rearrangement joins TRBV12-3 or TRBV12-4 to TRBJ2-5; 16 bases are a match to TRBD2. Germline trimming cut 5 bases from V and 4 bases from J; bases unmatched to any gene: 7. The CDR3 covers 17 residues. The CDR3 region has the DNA TGTGCCAGCAGTCTAGGGACTAGCGGGGGGGGACGAGAGACCCAGTACTTC. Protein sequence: CASSLGTSGGGRETQYF.

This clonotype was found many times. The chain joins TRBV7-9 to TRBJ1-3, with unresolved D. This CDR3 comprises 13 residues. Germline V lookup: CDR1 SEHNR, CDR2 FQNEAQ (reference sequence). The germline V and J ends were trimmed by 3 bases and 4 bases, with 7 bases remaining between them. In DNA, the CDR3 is TGTGCCAGCAGCTTTACGGGGGGAAACACCATATATTTT. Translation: CASSFTGGNTIYF.

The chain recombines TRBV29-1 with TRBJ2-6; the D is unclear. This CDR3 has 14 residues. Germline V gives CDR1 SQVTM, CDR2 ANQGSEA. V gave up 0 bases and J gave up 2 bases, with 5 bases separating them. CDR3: CSVEEVPGANVLTF. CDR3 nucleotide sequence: TGCAGCGTTGAAGAAGTCCCTGGGGCCAACGTCCTGACTTTC. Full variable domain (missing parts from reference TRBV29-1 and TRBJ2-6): SAVISQKPSRDICQRGTSLTIQCQVDSQVTMMFWYRQQPGQSLTLIATANQGSEATYESGFVIDKFPISRPNLTFSTLTVSNMSPEDSSIYLCSVEEVPGANVLTFGAGSRLTVL.

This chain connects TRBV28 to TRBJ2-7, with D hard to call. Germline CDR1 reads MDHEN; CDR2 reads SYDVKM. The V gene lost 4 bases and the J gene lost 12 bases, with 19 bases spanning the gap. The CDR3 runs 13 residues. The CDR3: CASSSRVLGRLYV. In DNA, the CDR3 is TGTGCCAGCAGTTCACGGGTCCTAGGAAGACTGTACGTC.

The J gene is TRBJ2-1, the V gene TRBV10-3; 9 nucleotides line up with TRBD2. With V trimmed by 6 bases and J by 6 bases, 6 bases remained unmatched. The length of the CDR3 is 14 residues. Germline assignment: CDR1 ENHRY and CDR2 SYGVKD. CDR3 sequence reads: CAISPGTSSNEQFF. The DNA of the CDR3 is TGTGCCATCAGCCCCGGGACTAGCAGCAATGAGCAGTTCTTC.

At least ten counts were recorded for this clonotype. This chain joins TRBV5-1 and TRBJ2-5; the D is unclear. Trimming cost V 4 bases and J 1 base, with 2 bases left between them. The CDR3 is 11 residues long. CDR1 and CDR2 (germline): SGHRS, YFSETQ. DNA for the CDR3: TGCGCCAGCAGCGGCCAAGAGACCCAGTACTTC. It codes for CASSGQETQYF.

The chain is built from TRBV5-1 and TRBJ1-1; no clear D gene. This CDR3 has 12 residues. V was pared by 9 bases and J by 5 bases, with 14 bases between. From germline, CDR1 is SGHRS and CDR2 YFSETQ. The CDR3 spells CATRNPGTEAFF. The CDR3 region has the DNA TGCGCCACCAGAAATCCGGGGACTGAAGCTTTCTTT.

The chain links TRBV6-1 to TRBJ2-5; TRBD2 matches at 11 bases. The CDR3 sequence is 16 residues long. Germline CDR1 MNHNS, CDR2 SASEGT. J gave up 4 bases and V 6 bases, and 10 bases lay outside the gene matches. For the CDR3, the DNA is TGTGCCAGCAGGAGGGCTAGCGGGGGGAACCCAGAGACCCAGTACTTC. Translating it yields CASRRASGGNPETQYF.

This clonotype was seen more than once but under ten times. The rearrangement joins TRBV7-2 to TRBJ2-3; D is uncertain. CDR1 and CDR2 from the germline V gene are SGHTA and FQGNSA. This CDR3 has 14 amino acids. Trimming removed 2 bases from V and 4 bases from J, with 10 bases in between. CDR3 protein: CASSLPGRADTQYF. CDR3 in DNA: TGTGCCAGCAGCTTACCGGGTCGCGCAGATACGCAGTATTTT.

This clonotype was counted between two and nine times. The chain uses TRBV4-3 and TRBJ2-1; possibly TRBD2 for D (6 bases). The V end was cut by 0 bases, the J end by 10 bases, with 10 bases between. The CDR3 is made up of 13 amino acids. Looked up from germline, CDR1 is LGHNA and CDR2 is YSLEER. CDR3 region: CASSQDFAGEQFF. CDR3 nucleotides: TGCGCCAGCAGCCAAGATTTCGCGGGAGAGCAGTTCTTC.

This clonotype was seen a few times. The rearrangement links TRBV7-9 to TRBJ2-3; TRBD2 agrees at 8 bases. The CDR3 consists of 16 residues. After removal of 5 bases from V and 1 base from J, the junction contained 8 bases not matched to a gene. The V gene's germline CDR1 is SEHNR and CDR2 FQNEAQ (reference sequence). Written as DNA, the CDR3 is TGTGCCAGCAGCGTAGACTTAGCGGGGCGCACAGATACGCAGTATTTT. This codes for CASSVDLAGRTDTQYF. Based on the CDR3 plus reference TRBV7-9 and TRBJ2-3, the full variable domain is DTGVSQNPRHKITKRGQNVTFRCDPISEHNRLYWYRQTLGQGPEFLTYFQNEAQLEKSRLLSDRFSAERPKGSFSTLEIQRTEQGDSAMYLCASSVDLAGRTDTQYFGPGTRLTVL.

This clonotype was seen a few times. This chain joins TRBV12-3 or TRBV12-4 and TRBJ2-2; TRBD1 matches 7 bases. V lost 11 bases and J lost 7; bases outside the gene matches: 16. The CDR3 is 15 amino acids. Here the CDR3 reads CAGAGTEKRGGELFF. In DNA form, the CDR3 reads TGTGCCGGGGCCGGGACAGAGAAACGGGGCGGGGAGCTGTTTTTT.

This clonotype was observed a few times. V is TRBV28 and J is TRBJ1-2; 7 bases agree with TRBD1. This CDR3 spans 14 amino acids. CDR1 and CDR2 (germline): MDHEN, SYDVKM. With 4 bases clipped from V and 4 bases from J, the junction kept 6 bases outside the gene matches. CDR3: CASSYQGEGYGYTF. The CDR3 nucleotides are TGTGCCAGCAGTTACCAGGGGGAGGGCTATGGCTACACCTTC.

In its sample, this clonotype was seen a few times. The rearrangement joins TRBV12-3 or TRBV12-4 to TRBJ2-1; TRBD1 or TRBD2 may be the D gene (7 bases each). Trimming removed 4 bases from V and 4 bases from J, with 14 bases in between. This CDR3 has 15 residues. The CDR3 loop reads CASSSQGGSYNEQFF. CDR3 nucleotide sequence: TGTGCCAGCAGTTCCCAGGGGGGGAGTTACAATGAGCAGTTCTTC.

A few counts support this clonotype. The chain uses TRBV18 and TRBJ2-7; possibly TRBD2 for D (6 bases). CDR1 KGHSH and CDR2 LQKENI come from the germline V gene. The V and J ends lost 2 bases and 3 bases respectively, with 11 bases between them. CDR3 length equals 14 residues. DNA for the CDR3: TGTGCCAGCTCACCAAATGGACTAAACTACGAGCAGTACGTC. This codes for CASSPNGLNYEQYV.

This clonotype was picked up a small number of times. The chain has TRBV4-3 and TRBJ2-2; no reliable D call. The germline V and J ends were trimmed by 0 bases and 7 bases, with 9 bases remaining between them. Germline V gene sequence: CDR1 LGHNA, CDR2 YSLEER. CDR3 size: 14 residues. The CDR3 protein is CASSQDKLLGELFF. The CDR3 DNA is TGCGCCAGCAGCCAAGACAAGCTTCTCGGGGAGCTGTTTTTT.

The CDR3 is CASSRGTVGLYEQYF. In nucleotides, the CDR3 is TGCGCCAGCAGCCGCGGGACAGTGGGGCTTTACGAGCAGTACTTC. The chain uses TRBV5-1 and TRBJ2-7; a possible D gene is TRBD1 (7 bases). The CDR3 loop spans 15 amino acids. V was clipped by 4 bases and J by 4 bases, with 18 bases between them. The germline V gene has CDR1 SGHRS and CDR2 YFSETQ.

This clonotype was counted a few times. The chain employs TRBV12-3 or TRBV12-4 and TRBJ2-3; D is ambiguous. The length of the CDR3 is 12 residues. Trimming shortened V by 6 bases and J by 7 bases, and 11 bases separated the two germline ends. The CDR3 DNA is TGTGCCAGCAGCCGCACTTCCTATACGCAGTATTTT. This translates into CASSRTSYTQYF.

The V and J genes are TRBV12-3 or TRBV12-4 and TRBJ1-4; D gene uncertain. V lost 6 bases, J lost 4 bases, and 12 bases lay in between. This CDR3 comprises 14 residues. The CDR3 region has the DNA TGTGCCAGCAGCCTAGGACGGTTTAATGAAAAACTGTTTTTT. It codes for CASSLGRFNEKLFF.

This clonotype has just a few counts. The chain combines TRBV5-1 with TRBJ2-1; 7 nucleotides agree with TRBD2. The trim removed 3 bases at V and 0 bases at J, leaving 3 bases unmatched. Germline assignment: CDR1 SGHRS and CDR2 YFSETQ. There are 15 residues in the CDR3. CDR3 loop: CASSWGLSSYNEQFF. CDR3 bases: TGCGCCAGCAGCTGGGGACTAAGCTCCTACAATGAGCAGTTCTTC.

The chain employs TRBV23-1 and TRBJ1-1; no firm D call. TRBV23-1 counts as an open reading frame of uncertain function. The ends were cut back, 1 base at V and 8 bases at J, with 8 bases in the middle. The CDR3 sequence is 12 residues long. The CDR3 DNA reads TGCGCCAGCAGTCAATGTCGGGCCGAAGCTTTCTTT. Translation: CASSQCRAEAFF.

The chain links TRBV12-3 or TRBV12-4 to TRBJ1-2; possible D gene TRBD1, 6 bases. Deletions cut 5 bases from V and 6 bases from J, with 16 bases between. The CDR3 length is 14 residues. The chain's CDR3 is CASSHSTGLHGYTF. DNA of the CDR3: TGTGCCAGCAGTCACTCCACAGGGTTACATGGCTACACCTTC.

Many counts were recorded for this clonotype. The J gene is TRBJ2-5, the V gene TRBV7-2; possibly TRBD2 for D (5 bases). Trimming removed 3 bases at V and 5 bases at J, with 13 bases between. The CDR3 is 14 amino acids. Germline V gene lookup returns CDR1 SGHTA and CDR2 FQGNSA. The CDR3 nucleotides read TGTGCCAGCAGCTTTTCCCCCGGCGGGGAGACCCAGTACTTC. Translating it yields CASSFSPGGETQYF.

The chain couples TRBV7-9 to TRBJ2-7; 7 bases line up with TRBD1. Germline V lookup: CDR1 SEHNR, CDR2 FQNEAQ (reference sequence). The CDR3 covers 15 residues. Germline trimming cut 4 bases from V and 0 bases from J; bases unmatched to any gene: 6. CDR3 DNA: TGTGCCAGCAGCTCCCAAGGGGGCGTCTCCTACGAGCAGTACTTC. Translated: CASSSQGGVSYEQYF.

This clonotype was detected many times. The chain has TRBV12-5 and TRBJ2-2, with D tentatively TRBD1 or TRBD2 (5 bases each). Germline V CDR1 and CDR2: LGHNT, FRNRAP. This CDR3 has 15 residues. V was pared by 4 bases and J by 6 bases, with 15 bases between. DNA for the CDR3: TGTGCTAGTGGTTCCGGGACCTTCTCCCCCGGGGAGCTGTTTTTT. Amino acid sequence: CASGSGTFSPGELFF. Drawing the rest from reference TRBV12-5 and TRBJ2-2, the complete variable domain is DARVTQTPRHKVTEMGQEVTMRCQPILGHNTVFWYRQTMMQGLELLAYFRNRAPLDDSGMPKDRFSAEMPDATLATLKIQPSEPRDSAVYFCASGSGTFSPGELFFGEGSRLTVL.

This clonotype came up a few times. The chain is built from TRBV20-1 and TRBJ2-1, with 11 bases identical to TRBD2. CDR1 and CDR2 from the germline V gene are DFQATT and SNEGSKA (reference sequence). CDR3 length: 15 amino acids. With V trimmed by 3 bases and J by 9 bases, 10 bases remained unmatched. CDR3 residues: CSASTLAGGIGEQFF. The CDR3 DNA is TGCAGTGCTAGTACCCTAGCGGGGGGCATCGGTGAGCAGTTCTTC.